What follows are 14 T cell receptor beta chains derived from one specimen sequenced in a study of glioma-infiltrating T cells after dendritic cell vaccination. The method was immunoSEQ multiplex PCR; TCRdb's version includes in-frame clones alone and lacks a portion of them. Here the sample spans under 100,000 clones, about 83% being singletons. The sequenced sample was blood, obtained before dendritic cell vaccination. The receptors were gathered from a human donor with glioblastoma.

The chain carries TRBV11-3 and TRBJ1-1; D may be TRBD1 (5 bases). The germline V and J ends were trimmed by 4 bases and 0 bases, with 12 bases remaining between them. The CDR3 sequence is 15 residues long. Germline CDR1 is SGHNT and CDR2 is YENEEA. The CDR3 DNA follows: TGTGCCAGCAGCTCCAAGGCACAGGTGAACACTGAAGCTTTCTTT. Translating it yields CASSSKAQVNTEAFF.

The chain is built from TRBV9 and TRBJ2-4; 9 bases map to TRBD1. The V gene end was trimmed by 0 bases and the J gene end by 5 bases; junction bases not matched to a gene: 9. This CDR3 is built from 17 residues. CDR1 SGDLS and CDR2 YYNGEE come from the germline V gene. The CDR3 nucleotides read TGTGCCAGCAGCGTAGGTAGTACAGGGGGCATCCAAAACATTCAGTACTTC. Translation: CASSVGSTGGIQNIQYF.

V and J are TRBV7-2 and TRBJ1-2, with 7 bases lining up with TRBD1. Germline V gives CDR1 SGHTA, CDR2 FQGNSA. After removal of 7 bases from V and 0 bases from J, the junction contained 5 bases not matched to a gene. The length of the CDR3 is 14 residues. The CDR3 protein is CASTGTASNYGYTF. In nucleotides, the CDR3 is TGTGCCAGCACGGGGACAGCTTCTAACTATGGCTACACCTTC.

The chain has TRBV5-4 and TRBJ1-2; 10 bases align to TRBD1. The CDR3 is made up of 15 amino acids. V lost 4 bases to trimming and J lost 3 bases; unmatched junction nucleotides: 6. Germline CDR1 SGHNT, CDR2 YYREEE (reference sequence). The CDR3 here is CASSKGTGEYYGYTF. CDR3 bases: TGTGCCAGCAGCAAGGGGACAGGGGAATACTATGGCTACACCTTC. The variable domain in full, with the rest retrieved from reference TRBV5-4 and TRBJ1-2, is ETGVTQSPTHLIKTRGQQVTLRCSSQSGHNTVSWYQQALGQGPQFIFQYYREEENGRGNFPPRFSGLQFPNYSSELNVNALELDDSALYLCASSKGTGEYYGYTFGSGTRLTVV.

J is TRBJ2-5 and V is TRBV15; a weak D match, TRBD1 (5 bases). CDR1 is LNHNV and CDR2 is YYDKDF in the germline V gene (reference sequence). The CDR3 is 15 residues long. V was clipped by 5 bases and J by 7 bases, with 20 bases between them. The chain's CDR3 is CATSGAERSHWTQYF. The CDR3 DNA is TGTGCCACCAGCGGGGCTGAGAGGTCGCATTGGACCCAGTACTTC.

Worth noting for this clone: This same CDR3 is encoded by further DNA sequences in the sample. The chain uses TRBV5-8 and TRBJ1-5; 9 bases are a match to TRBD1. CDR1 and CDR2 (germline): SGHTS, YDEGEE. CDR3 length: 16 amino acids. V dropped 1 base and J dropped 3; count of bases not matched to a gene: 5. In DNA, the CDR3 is TGTGCCAGCAGCTTGCGTACAGGGGGCAACAATCAGCCCCAGCATTTT. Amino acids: CASSLRTGGNNQPQHF.

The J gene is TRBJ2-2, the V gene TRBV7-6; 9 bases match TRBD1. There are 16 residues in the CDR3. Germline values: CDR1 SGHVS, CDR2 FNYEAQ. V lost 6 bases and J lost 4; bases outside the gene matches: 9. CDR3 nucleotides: TGTGCCAGCAGACCACCCGGGACAGGGTCCACCGGGGAGCTGTTTTTT. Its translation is CASRPPGTGSTGELFF.

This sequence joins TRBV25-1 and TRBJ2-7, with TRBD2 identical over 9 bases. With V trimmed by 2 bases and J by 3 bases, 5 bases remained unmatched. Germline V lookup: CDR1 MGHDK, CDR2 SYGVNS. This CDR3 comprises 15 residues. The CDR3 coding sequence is TGTGCCAGCAGTGAAAGATTAGCGGGAGTCTACGAGCAGTACTTC. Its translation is CASSERLAGVYEQYF.

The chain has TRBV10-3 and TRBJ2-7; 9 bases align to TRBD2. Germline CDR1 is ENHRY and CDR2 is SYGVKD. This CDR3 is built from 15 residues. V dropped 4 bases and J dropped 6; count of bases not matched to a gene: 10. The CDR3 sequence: CAISGGSGRLGEQYF. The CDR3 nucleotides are TGTGCCATCAGTGGGGGAAGCGGGAGGTTGGGCGAGCAGTACTTC.

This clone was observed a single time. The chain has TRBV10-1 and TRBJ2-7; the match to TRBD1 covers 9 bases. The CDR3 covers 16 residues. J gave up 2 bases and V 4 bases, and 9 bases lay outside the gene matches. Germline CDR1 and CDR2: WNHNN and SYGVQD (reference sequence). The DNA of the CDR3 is TGCGCCAGCAGTGCCCTCTCCGGGACAGGGCCCTACGAGCAGTACTTC. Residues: CASSALSGTGPYEQYF.

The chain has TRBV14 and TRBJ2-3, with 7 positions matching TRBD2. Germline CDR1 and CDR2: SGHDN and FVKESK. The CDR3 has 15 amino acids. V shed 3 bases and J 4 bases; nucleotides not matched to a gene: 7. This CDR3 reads CASSHGRALSDTQYF. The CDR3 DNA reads TGTGCCAGCAGCCATGGGAGGGCCTTGTCAGATACGCAGTATTTT.

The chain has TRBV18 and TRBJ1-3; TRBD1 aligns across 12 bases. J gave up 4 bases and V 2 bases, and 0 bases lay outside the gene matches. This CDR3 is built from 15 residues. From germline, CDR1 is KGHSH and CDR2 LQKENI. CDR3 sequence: CASSPGTGGGNTIYF. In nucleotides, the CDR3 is TGTGCCAGCTCACCAGGGACAGGGGGCGGAAACACCATATATTTT.

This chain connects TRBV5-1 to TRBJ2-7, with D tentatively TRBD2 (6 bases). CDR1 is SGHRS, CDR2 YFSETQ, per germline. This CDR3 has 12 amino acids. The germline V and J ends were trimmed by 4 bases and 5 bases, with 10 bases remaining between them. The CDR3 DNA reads TGCGCCAGCAGCGCCCCGGGGGACGAGCAGTACTTC. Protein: CASSAPGDEQYF.

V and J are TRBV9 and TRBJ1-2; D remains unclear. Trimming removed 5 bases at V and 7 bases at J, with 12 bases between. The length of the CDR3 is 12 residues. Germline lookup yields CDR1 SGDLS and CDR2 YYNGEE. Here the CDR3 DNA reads TGTGCCAGCAGGGTATACAGCCGTGGCTACACCTTC. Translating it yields CASRVYSRGYTF.